These 18 T cell receptor beta chains came from one sample sequenced in a study of Graves' ophthalmopathy and Graves' hyperthyroidism. TCR beta CDR3 amplification used RNA transcripts. In the first round, RT-PCR was carried out with HTBI primers, and a multiplex PCR formed the second round. TCRdb redid the calling of the multiplex PCR reads with MiXCR, one entry per CDR3 protein. The sample has 500,000 to 600,000 distinct CDR3 sequences, 35% to 45% seen once. The specimen was peripheral blood or thyroid tissue (not recorded which). These receptors were taken from an adult man with Graves' hyperthyroidism.

About this clonotype itself: At one of its ends the junction is not consistent with the germline gene, which may arise from a read error. The chain has TRBV7-7 and TRBJ1-4; D not certain. The length of the CDR3 is 15 residues. CDR1 and CDR2 (germline): SSHAT, FNYEAQ (reference sequence). In DNA, the CDR3 is TGTGCTAGCAGCTTAAGGACTAGCGGGAAGGAAAAACTGTTTTTT. This translates into CASSLRTSGKEKLFF. The complete variable domain, with remaining parts taken from reference TRBV7-7 and TRBJ1-4, reads GAGVSQSPRYKVTKRGQDVTLRCDPISSHATLYWYQQALGQGPEFLTYFNYEAQPDKSGLPSDRFSAERPEGSISTLTIQRTEQRDSAMYRCASSLRTSGKEKLFFGSGTQLSVL.

This rearrangement joins TRBV29-1 to TRBJ2-5, with 8 bases matching TRBD2. Germline assignment: CDR1 SQVTM and CDR2 ANQGSEA. V was pared by 6 bases and J by 1 base, with 7 bases of the junction left unmatched. This CDR3 spans 14 amino acids. The CDR3 reads CSVLLAGRQETQYF. The CDR3 coding sequence is TGCAGCGTGCTCCTAGCGGGTCGCCAAGAGACCCAGTACTTC.

This clonotype showed up many times. The V gene is TRBV6-6, the J gene TRBJ1-2, with D perhaps TRBD1 (6 bases). The CDR3 loop spans 16 amino acids. In germline, CDR1 is MNHNY, CDR2 SVGAGI (reference sequence). Trimming left V 2 bases short and J 4 bases short, with 17 bases between. The DNA for the CDR3 is TGTGCCAGCAGTTACGATTGGGGGGGCGAAAGCTATGGCTACACCTTC. This translates into CASSYDWGGESYGYTF.

This clonotype was recorded at least ten times. The chain links TRBV6-5 to TRBJ2-5, with D tentatively TRBD1 or TRBD2 (5 bases each). Germline V gives CDR1 MNHEY, CDR2 SVGAGI. Trimming shortened V by 4 bases and J by 9 bases, and 18 bases separated the two germline ends. The CDR3 length is 14 residues. The CDR3 loop reads CASSSRDGRVSQYF. The CDR3 DNA sequence: TGTGCCAGCAGTTCCCGGGACGGAAGAGTGTCCCAGTACTTC.

Note on this clonotype: The junction and the germline gene differ at one end; a read error may be behind it. The rearrangement uses TRBV5-1 and TRBJ1-4, with TRBD1 as a possible D gene (6 bases). CDR3 length: 16 amino acids. In germline, CDR1 is SGHRS, CDR2 YFSETQ. The CDR3 sequence is CASSLAGITGNEKLFF. The DNA for the CDR3 is TGTGCCAGCAGCTTGGCCGGTATTACAGGGAATGAAAAACTGTTTTTT.

In regard to this clonotype: A much larger clone lies a single base off, so this may be a read error. The V call is TRBV5-6, the J call TRBJ1-2; D may be TRBD1 (5 bases). CDR1 is SGHDT, CDR2 YYEEEE, per germline. The CDR3 runs to 14 residues. The CDR3 nucleotides read TGTGCCAACAGCACCGGGACGGCGTCCTATGGCTACACCTTC. It is translated as CANSTGTASYGYTF.

There are many counts of this clonotype. The rearrangement joins TRBV7-9 to TRBJ2-7, with D possibly called TRBD1 or TRBD2 (5 bases each). The CDR3 runs to 14 residues. Trimming cost V 5 bases and J 2 bases, with 13 bases left between them. Germline V CDR1 and CDR2: SEHNR, FQNEAQ (reference sequence). The CDR3 loop reads CASSPRDPPYEQYF. The CDR3 nucleotides read TGTGCCAGCAGCCCCAGGGACCCCCCCTACGAGCAGTACTTC.

This clonotype was seen many times. The V and J genes are TRBV6-6 and TRBJ1-1; 10 bases agree with TRBD1. V lost 8 bases and J lost 3; bases outside the gene matches: 3. Germline CDR1 is MNHNY and CDR2 is SVGAGI (reference sequence). The CDR3 sequence is 13 residues long. CDR3 nucleotide sequence: TGTGCCAGCCGGGGACAGGGGTACACTGAAGCTTTCTTT. It encodes CASRGQGYTEAFF.

In this sample, this clonotype turned up many times. The CDR3 DNA reads as TGCAGCGTTGAAGACGCCCTTCGTAGCACACACTCCTACGAGCAGTACTTC. The encoded protein is CSVEDALRSTHSYEQYF. This chain uses TRBV29-1 with TRBJ2-7, with D unclear. V was cut by 0 bases and J by 0 bases, with 18 bases left in between. The CDR3 runs to 17 residues. Germline V gene lookup returns CDR1 SQVTM and CDR2 ANQGSEA.

The J gene is TRBJ2-5, the V gene TRBV20-1, with 9 bases identical to TRBD2. J lost 2 bases, V lost 6 bases, and 10 bases had no gene match. This CDR3 comprises 15 residues. Germline values: CDR1 DFQATT, CDR2 SNEGSKA (reference sequence). For the CDR3, the DNA is TGCAGTGCCAGCGGTAGCGGGAGCGTACAAGAGACCCAGTACTTC. As protein: CSASGSGSVQETQYF.

This chain connects TRBV7-9 to TRBJ2-7; TRBD2 might be the D (6 bases). Trimming pared 6 bases from V and 2 bases from J, leaving 14 bases between. Germline CDR1 and CDR2: SEHNR and FQNEAQ (reference sequence). The CDR3 loop spans 14 amino acids. CDR3 loop: CASSSGGLAYEQYF. The CDR3 nucleotides are TGTGCCAGCAGTTCCGGGGGACTGGCCTACGAGCAGTACTTC.

This clonotype was counted ten times or more. The CDR3 bases are TGCGCCAGCAGCCAAGTCCCGGGACAGGGGACTTCACCCCTCCACTTT. It specifies CASSQVPGQGTSPLHF. The V and J genes are TRBV4-1 and TRBJ1-6; 10 nucleotides match TRBD1. The germline gives CDR1 MGHRA, CDR2 YSYEKL. Trimming at V came to 1 base and at J to 9 bases, leaving 6 bases not matched to a gene. The CDR3 covers 16 residues.

The chain combines TRBV13 with TRBJ1-5, with TRBD1 identical over 8 bases. From germline, CDR1 is PRHDT and CDR2 FYEKMQ (reference sequence). This CDR3 is 17 amino acids long. With V trimmed by 4 bases and J by 7 bases, 15 bases remained unmatched. CDR3 in amino acids: CASSSTPLQGADQPQHF. CDR3 DNA sequence: TGTGCCAGCAGCTCCACACCTTTGCAGGGGGCAGACCAGCCCCAGCATTTT.

This clonotype was counted a few times. The J gene is TRBJ2-7, the V gene TRBV19; TRBD1 aligns across 8 bases. CDR3 length equals 16 residues. Germline CDR1 reads LNHDA; CDR2 reads SQIVND (reference sequence). Unmatched junction bases numbered 14, after V lost 5 bases and J lost 5 bases. This CDR3 reads CASSPARAGGFNEQYF. The CDR3 DNA reads TGTGCCAGTAGTCCCGCCCGGGCAGGGGGCTTCAACGAGCAGTACTTC. Using reference TRBV19 and TRBJ2-7 for the parts outside the CDR3, the full variable domain is DGGITQSPKYLFRKEGQNVTLSCEQNLNHDAMYWYRQDPGQGLRLIYYSQIVNDFQKGDIAEGYSVSREKKESFPLTVTSAQKNPTAFYLCASSPARAGGFNEQYFGPGTRLTVT.

This clonotype showed up just once. The gene calls are TRBV15 and TRBJ2-7; 11 nucleotides agree with TRBD2. The CDR3 consists of 15 residues. V was clipped by 2 bases and J by 4 bases; unmatched bases: 4. CDR1 LNHNV and CDR2 YYDKDF come from the germline V gene (reference sequence). CDR3: CATSRTSGGTYEQYF. The CDR3 DNA follows: TGTGCCACCAGCAGAACTAGCGGGGGCACATACGAGCAGTACTTC.

V gene TRBV29-1 combines with J gene TRBJ2-5; TRBD2 aligns across 12 bases. The germline V gene encodes CDR1 SQVTM and CDR2 ANQGSEA. The CDR3 totals 13 residues. V lost 8 bases, J lost 4 bases, and 5 bases stayed unmatched. This CDR3 reads CSTLTSGGETQYF. The CDR3 region has the DNA TGCAGCACCTTGACTAGCGGGGGAGAGACCCAGTACTTC.

The rearrangement uses TRBV5-6 and TRBJ1-2; 9 bases agree with TRBD1. The CDR3 runs to 15 residues. The V gene end was trimmed by 4 bases and the J gene end by 8 bases; junction bases not matched to a gene: 12. Germline values: CDR1 SGHDT, CDR2 YYEEEE. The chain's CDR3 is CASSVPGQGGLGYTF. The CDR3 nucleotides are TGTGCCAGCAGCGTTCCGGGACAGGGAGGGCTCGGCTACACCTTC.

A word on this clonotype: An end of the junction differs from the germline gene, which may be a read error. The CDR3 sequence is CASSFAARGDYEQYF. The DNA for the CDR3 is TGTGCTAGCAGCTTCGCGGCTCGGGGGGACTACGAGCAGTACTTC. The chain carries TRBV7-7 and TRBJ2-7; 7 bases are shared with TRBD2. This CDR3 has 15 amino acids. In germline, CDR1 is SSHAT, CDR2 FNYEAQ (reference sequence).